The TCR beta chain under discussion was sequenced for a study of technical replicates of blood from a handful of donors. Method: immunoSEQ multiplex PCR; TCRdb's copy keeps in-frame clones and lacks some. The sample yields tens of thousands of clones, about 91% seen once. CDR1 and CDR2 from the germline V gene are LNHDA and SQIVND (reference sequence). CDR3 size: 17 residues. V was pared by 1 base and J by 7 bases, with 15 bases of the junction left unmatched. Sequenced input: T cells isolated from PBMCs. The chain employs TRBV19 and TRBJ1-1, with TRBD1 identical over 7 bases. The TCR comes from a human donor in good health. Some clones in this sample may be carry-over from other donors' samples. This chain's CDR3 is CASSIGEGARQGGEAFF. The CDR3 nucleotides read TGTGCCAGTAGTATAGGGGAAGGGGCTAGACAGGGCGGTGAAGCTTTCTTT.